This TCR beta chain was sequenced during a study of technical replicates of blood from several donors. The germline V and J ends were trimmed by 2 bases and 11 bases, with 33 bases remaining between them. The CDR3 consists of 19 residues. Per germline, CDR1 SGHAT and CDR2 FQNNGV. The repertoire was sequenced with immunoSEQ multiplex PCR; TCRdb's copy has only in-frame clones and lacks some. The data show under 90,000 clones, about 97% seen once. Sequenced: T cells isolated from PBMCs. V usage is TRBV11-2 and J usage is TRBJ1-2, with D maybe TRBD1 (6 bases). This sequence originates from a human donor in good health. Here the CDR3 DNA reads TGTGCCAGCAGCTTATCCCACCTAACAGCAGCTTATGTAGAAGGGGGATACACCTTC. Its translation is CASSLSHLTAAYVEGGYTF.